Listed here are 5 T cell receptor beta chains from one sample, sequenced in a study of PD-L1 blockade in urothelial cancer. Sequencing was performed with immunoSEQ multiplex PCR; in TCRdb, only in-frame clones are kept and a portion is missing. The repertoire holds approximately 50,000 clones, around four fifths seen once, with 1% to 1.5% in the top ten. Time point given: pretreatment peripheral blood. The sample here was PBMCs, taken around atezolizumab (anti-PD-L1) treatment. The origin of the receptors is a man aged 50 to 60 with urothelial cancer.

This clone has only one observation. The gene calls are TRBV14 and TRBJ1-2, with no clear D. V was trimmed by 1 base and J by 3 bases, leaving 6 bases between them. The CDR3 spans 13 residues. The germline CDR1 and CDR2 sequences are SGHDN and FVKESK. The CDR3 loop reads CASSQVADYGYTF. CDR3 bases: TGTGCCAGCAGCCAAGTGGCAGACTATGGCTACACCTTC. The full variable domain, rest sourced from reference TRBV14 and TRBJ1-2, is EAGVTQFPSHSVIEKGQTVTLRCDPISGHDNLYWYRRVMGKEIKFLLHFVKESKQDESGMPNNRFLAERTGGTYSTLKVQPAELEDSGVYFCASSQVADYGYTFGSGTRLTVV.

The chain couples TRBV6-6 to TRBJ2-5; 9 positions match TRBD2. The CDR3 is 14 amino acids. J was trimmed by 7 bases and V by 4 bases; bases with no gene match: 7. Looked up from germline, CDR1 is MNHNY and CDR2 is SVGAGI (reference sequence). DNA of the CDR3: TGTGCCAGCAGTTCCCGCGGGGGGGCCGGGACCCAGTACTTC. Translated: CASSSRGGAGTQYF.

The chain recombines TRBV5-4 with TRBJ1-2; 8 bases match TRBD1. The CDR3 sequence is 18 residues long. J gave up 0 bases and V 4 bases, and 14 bases lay outside the gene matches. Germline V gene lookup returns CDR1 SGHNT and CDR2 YYREEE (reference sequence). This CDR3 reads CASSDGIDRGMANYGYTF. As DNA, the CDR3 is TGTGCCAGCAGCGACGGAATAGACAGGGGTATGGCTAACTATGGCTACACCTTC.

CDR3 protein: CAISDLPRGSYNSPLHF. The CDR3, as DNA: TGTGCCATCAGTGACCTCCCTCGAGGGAGCTATAATTCACCCCTCCACTTT. J is TRBJ1-6 and V is TRBV10-3; D is ambiguous. V gave up 3 bases and J gave up 3 bases, with 15 bases separating them. Germline assignment: CDR1 ENHRY and CDR2 SYGVKD. CDR3 length: 17 amino acids.

The table lists this clone with a count of one. This rearrangement joins TRBV5-8 to TRBJ1-2; tentatively, D is TRBD1 (5 bases). The CDR3 loop spans 14 amino acids. V gave up 2 bases and J gave up 1 base, with 9 bases separating them. Germline CDR1 is SGHTS and CDR2 is YDEGEE. The CDR3 protein is CASSFRGGNYGYTF. CDR3 DNA sequence: TGTGCCAGCAGCTTCCGGGGGGGTAACTATGGCTACACCTTC.